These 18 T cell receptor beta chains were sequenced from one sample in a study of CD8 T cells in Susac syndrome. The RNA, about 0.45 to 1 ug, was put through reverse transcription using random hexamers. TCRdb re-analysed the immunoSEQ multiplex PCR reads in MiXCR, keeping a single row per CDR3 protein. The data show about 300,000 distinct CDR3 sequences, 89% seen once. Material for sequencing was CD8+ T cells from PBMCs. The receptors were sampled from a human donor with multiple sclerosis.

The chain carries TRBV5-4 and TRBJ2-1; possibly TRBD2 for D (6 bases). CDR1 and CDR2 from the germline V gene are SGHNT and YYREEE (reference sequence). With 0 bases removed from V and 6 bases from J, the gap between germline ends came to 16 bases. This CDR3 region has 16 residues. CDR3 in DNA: TGTGCCAGCAGCTTGGTAACTAGCCCTTGGAGCAATGAGCAGTTCTTC. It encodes CASSLVTSPWSNEQFF.

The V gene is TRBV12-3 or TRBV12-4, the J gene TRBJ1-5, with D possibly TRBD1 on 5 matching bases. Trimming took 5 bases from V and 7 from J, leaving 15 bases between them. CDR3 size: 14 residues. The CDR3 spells CASSLDLGDQPQHF. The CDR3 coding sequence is TGTGCCAGCAGTCTGGACTTAGGGGACCAGCCCCAGCATTTT.

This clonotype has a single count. CDR3 in amino acids: CSARTPPEQVSYEQYF. The CDR3 DNA sequence: TGCAGTGCTAGGACGCCCCCGGAACAGGTATCCTACGAGCAGTACTTC. V is TRBV20-1 and J is TRBJ2-7; TRBD1 is a possible D gene (5 bases). CDR3 size: 16 residues. Germline V gene data show CDR1 as DFQATT and CDR2 as SNEGSKA (reference sequence). V was shortened by 3 bases and J by 1 base, with 19 bases between the two germline ends.

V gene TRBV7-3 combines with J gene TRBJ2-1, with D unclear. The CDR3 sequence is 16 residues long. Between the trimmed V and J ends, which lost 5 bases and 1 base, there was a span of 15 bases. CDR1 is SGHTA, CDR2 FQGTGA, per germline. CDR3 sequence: CASSPQHPSSYNEQFF. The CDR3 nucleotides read TGTGCCAGCAGCCCCCAGCATCCCTCATCCTACAATGAGCAGTTCTTC.

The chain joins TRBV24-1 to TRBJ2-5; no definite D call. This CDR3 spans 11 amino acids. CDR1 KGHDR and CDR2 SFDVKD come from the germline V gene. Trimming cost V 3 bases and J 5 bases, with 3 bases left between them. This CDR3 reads CATSDRETQYF. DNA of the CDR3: TGTGCCACCAGTGATCGGGAGACCCAGTACTTC.

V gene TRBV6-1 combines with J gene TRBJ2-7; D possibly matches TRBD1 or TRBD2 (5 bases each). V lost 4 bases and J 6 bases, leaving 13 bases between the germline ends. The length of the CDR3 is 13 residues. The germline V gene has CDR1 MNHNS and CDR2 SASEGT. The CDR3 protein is CASSVGDQGEQYF. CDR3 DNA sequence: TGTGCCAGCAGTGTAGGGGACCAAGGCGAGCAGTACTTC.

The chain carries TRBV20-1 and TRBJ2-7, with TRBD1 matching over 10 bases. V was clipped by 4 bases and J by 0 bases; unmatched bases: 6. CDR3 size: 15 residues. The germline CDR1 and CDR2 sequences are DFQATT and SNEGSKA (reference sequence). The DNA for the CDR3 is TGCAGTGCTACATCCGGGACAGGGGCCTCCTACGAGCAGTACTTC. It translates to CSATSGTGASYEQYF.

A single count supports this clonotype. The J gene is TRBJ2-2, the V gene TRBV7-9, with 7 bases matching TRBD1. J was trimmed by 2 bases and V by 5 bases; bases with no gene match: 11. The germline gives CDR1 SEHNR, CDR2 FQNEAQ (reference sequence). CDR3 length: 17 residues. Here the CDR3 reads CASSPRQGHPNTGELFF. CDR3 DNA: TGTGCCAGCAGCCCACGACAGGGCCATCCCAACACCGGGGAGCTGTTTTTT.

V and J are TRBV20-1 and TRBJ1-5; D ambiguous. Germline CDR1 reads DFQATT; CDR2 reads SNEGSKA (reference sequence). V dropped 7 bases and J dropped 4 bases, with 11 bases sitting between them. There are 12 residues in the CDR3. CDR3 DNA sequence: TGCAGTGTGGACCAGGAGAATCAGCCCCAGCATTTT. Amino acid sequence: CSVDQENQPQHF.

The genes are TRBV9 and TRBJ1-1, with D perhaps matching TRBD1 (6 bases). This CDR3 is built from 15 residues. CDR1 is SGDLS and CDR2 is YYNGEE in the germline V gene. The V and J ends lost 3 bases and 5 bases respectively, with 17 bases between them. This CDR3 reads CASSAQTGMGTEAFF. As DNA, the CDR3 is TGTGCCAGCAGCGCCCAAACAGGGATGGGAACTGAAGCTTTCTTT.

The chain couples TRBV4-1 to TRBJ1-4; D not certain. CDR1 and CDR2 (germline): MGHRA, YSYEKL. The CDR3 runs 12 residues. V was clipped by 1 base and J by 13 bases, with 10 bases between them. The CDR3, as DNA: TGCGCCAGCAGCCAAGGGTCGTCAGGACTGTTTTTT. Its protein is CASSQGSSGLFF.

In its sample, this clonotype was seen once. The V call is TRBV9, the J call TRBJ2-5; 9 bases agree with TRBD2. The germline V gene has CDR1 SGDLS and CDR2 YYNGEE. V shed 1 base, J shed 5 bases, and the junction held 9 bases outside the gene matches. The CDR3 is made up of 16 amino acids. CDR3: CASSVSSRLAVETQYF. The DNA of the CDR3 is TGTGCCAGCAGCGTATCCTCCCGACTAGCGGTGGAGACCCAGTACTTC.

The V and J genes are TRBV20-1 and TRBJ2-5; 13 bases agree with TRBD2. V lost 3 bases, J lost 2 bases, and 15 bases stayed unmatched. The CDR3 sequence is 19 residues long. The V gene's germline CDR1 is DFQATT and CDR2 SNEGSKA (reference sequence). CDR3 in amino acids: CSASPGLAGPERPQETQYF. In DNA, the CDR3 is TGCAGTGCTAGCCCGGGACTAGCGGGACCCGAGCGCCCACAAGAGACCCAGTACTTC.

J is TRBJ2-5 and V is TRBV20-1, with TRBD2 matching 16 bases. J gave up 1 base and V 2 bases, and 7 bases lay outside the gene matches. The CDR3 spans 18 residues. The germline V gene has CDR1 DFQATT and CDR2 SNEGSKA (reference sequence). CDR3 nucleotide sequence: TGCAGTGCTAGAACCCCGGGACTAGCGGGGGGGGTCCAAGAGACCCAGTACTTC. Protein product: CSARTPGLAGGVQETQYF.

CDR3 loop: CASSSPMRLGNTDTQYF. CDR3 bases: TGTGCCAGCAGCTCCCCAATGCGACTGGGTAACACAGATACGCAGTATTTT. The chain is built from TRBV7-9 and TRBJ2-3; D unresolved. This CDR3 comprises 17 residues. Germline V lookup: CDR1 SEHNR, CDR2 FQNEAQ (reference sequence). V was cut by 4 bases and J by 2 bases, with 19 bases left in between.

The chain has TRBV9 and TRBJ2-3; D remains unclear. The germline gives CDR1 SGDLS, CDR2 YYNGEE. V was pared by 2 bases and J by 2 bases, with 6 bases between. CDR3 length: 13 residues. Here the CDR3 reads CASSVGNTDTQYF. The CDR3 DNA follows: TGTGCCAGCAGCGTGGGGAACACAGATACGCAGTATTTT.

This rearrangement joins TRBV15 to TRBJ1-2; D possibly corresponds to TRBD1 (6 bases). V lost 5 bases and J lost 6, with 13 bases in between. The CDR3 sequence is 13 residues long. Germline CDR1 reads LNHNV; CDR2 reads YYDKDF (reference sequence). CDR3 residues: CATSGGGPDGYTF. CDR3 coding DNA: TGTGCCACCAGCGGCGGGGGGCCCGATGGCTACACCTTC.

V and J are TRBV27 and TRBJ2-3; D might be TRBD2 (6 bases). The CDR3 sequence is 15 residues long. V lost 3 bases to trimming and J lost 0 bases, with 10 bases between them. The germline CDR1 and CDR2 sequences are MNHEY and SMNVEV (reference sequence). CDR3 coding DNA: TGTGCCAGCAGTTTGGCGGGATACAGCACAGATACGCAGTATTTT. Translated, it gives CASSLAGYSTDTQYF.